This T cell receptor (beta chain) was captured in a study of control samples from healthy donors and cancer patients. CDR1 and CDR2 from the germline V gene are KGHSY and FQNENV. The CDR3 sequence is 18 residues long. V was shortened by 2 bases and J by 0 bases, with 20 bases between the two germline ends. Libraries were prepared by immunoSEQ multiplex PCR; TCRdb keeps only in-frame clonotypes and omits some of them. Of some 120,000 clones in the sample, approximately 90% are singletons; the top ten hold 0.95% to 1.3%. The source is a woman aged 45-60 years with colorectal cancer. The chain combines TRBV16 with TRBJ2-7; a weak D match, TRBD1 (6 bases). The sequenced sample was PBMCs. CDR3 loop: CASSQGTLAPRSSYEQYF. For the CDR3, the DNA is TGTGCCAGCAGCCAAGGGACACTCGCACCGCGGAGCTCCTACGAGCAGTACTTC.